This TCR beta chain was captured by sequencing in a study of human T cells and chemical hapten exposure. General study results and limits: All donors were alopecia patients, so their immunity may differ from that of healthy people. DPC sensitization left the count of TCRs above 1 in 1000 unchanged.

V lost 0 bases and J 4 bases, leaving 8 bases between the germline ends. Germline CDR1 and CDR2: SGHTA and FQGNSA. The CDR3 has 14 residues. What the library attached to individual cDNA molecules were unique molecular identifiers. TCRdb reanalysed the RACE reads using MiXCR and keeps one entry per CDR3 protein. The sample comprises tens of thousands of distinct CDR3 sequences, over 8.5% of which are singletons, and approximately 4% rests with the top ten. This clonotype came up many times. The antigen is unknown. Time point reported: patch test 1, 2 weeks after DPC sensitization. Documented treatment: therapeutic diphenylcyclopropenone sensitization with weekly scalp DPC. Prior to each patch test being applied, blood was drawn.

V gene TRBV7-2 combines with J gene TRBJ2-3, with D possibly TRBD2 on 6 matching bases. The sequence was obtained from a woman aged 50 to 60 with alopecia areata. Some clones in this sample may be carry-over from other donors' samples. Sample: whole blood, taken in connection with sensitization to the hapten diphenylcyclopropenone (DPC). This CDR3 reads CASSLAGGADTQYF. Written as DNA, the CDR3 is TGTGCCAGCAGCTTAGCGGGAGGAGCAGATACGCAGTATTTT.